These 23 T cell receptor beta chains share one sample of origin, sequenced in a study of human T cells and chemical hapten exposure. One entry per CDR3 protein, called by TCRdb with MiXCR from the RACE reads. The sample gives about 120,000 distinct CDR3 sequences, roughly 14% of which show up once; roughly 2.8% is in the top ten. The time point is: pre-sensitization, week 0. As for treatment: therapeutic diphenylcyclopropenone sensitization with weekly scalp DPC. The sample was whole blood, taken in connection with sensitization to the hapten diphenylcyclopropenone (DPC). These receptors all come from a woman aged 18-35 years with alopecia areata. Some clones in this sample may be carry-over from other donors' samples.

V gene TRBV25-1 combines with J gene TRBJ2-1, with D perhaps matching TRBD2 (5 bases). The V gene lost 2 bases and the J gene lost 4 bases, with 15 bases spanning the gap. Germline lookup yields CDR1 MGHDK and CDR2 SYGVNS. This CDR3 spans 16 amino acids. Here the CDR3 DNA reads TGTGCCAGCAGTGAAGGGTGGAACCGGGGTTACAATGAGCAGTTCTTC. It codes for CASSEGWNRGYNEQFF.

V usage is TRBV2 and J usage is TRBJ2-2; either TRBD1 or TRBD2 may fit D (5 bases each). Germline loops: CDR1 SNHLY, CDR2 FYNNEI. The CDR3 is 14 residues long. V was clipped by 9 bases and J by 5 bases, with 16 bases between them. The CDR3 DNA reads as TGTGCCAGTCGAGGGGATCGACCTACCGGGGAGCTGTTTTTT. It translates to CASRGDRPTGELFF.

This clonotype showed up just a few times. The chain employs TRBV18 and TRBJ2-7; 14 nucleotides match TRBD2. This CDR3 has 15 residues. The germline V gene has CDR1 KGHSH and CDR2 LQKENI. Trimming cost V 6 bases and J 3 bases; bases outside gene matches: 4. CDR3 sequence: CASSPGLAGGYEQYF. DNA for the CDR3: TGTGCCAGCTCTCCCGGACTAGCGGGGGGCTACGAGCAGTACTTC.

This clonotype was detected a few times. The chain combines TRBV28 with TRBJ2-5; TRBD1 aligns across 7 bases. V dropped 3 bases and J dropped 4; count of bases not matched to a gene: 5. The CDR3 is 14 residues long. CDR1 MDHEN and CDR2 SYDVKM come from the germline V gene. In nucleotides, the CDR3 is TGTGCCAGCAGTTTCGCAGGGGGAAGAGAGACCCAGTACTTC. Translating it yields CASSFAGGRETQYF.

Only a few counts were recorded for this clonotype. CDR3 sequence: CSASGQGETQYF. The DNA of the CDR3 is TGCAGTGCTTCTGGTCAAGGGGAGACCCAGTACTTC. The rearrangement joins TRBV20-1 to TRBJ2-5; D gene uncertain. Germline V gene data show CDR1 as DFQATT and CDR2 as SNEGSKA (reference sequence). Trimming took off 5 bases at V and 5 bases at J, with 12 bases between the two ends. The CDR3 is made up of 12 amino acids.

The chain is built from TRBV7-2 and TRBJ2-3; no clear D. The CDR3 spans 14 residues. CDR1 is SGHTA, CDR2 FQGNSA, per germline. With 6 bases removed from V and 2 bases from J, the gap between germline ends came to 12 bases. The CDR3, as DNA: TGTGCCAGCAGTTGGCCCGGGTACACAGATACGCAGTATTTT. It specifies CASSWPGYTDTQYF.

The chain recombines TRBV18 with TRBJ1-4, with 8 bases fitting TRBD1. Germline values: CDR1 KGHSH, CDR2 LQKENI. The J segment lost 5 bases and the V segment lost 3 bases, leaving 8 bases of the junction unmatched. CDR3 length equals 16 residues. The CDR3 loop reads CASSPPDRGWNEKLFF. In DNA form, the CDR3 reads TGTGCCAGCTCACCCCCTGACAGGGGATGGAATGAAAAACTGTTTTTT.

This clonotype appeared a few times. V usage is TRBV29-1 and J usage is TRBJ1-2, with a possible D match to TRBD1 (5 bases). Between the trimmed V and J ends, which lost 5 bases and 7 bases, there was a span of 14 bases. Per germline, CDR1 SQVTM and CDR2 ANQGSEA. The CDR3 is made up of 12 amino acids. The DNA for the CDR3 is TGCAGCGTTAACGTCCGCCAGGGTGGCTACACCTTC. Its protein product is CSVNVRQGGYTF.

This clonotype was detected a few times. This chain uses TRBV29-1 with TRBJ2-2; D is possibly TRBD1 or TRBD2 (6 bases each). CDR1 SQVTM and CDR2 ANQGSEA come from the germline V gene. Trimming shortened V by 6 bases and J by 2 bases, and 13 bases separated the two germline ends. The CDR3 has 14 amino acids. The CDR3 protein is CSVVRGTNTGELFF. CDR3 in DNA: TGCAGCGTCGTTAGGGGGACTAACACCGGGGAGCTGTTTTTT.

In its sample, this clonotype was seen many times. The J gene is TRBJ1-1, the V gene TRBV20-1; TRBD1 agrees at 9 bases. The V and J ends lost 5 bases and 9 bases, in that order; junction bases with no gene match: 13. This CDR3 contains 14 residues. Per germline, CDR1 DFQATT and CDR2 SNEGSKA (reference sequence). The CDR3 sequence is CSAFLTGGEVKAFF. The DNA for the CDR3 is TGCAGTGCTTTCCTCACAGGGGGCGAGGTAAAAGCTTTCTTT.

This clonotype was detected ten times or more. The chain recombines TRBV12-3 or TRBV12-4 with TRBJ2-2, with a tentative D call TRBD2 (6 bases). The CDR3 is 14 residues long. V lost 6 bases, J lost 4 bases, and 12 bases lay in between. The DNA of the CDR3 is TGTGCCAGCAGGACGGGGGTTGCCACCGGGGAGCTGTTTTTT. Translating it yields CASRTGVATGELFF.

Regarding this clonotype: An end of the junction does not agree with germline; a read error may underlie this. The chain employs TRBV5-1 and TRBJ2-5, with D perhaps given as TRBD1 or TRBD2 (5 bases each). The germline CDR1 and CDR2 sequences are SGHRS and YFSETQ. CDR3 size: 15 residues. As DNA, the CDR3 is TGCACCAGCAGCTTGAGAGGGGCAAAACAAGAGACCCAGTACTTC. Translation gives CTSSLRGAKQETQYF.

V is TRBV9 and J is TRBJ2-3; D perhaps matches TRBD2 (7 bases). V gave up 0 bases and J gave up 1 base, with 15 bases separating them. This CDR3 is built from 17 residues. Per the germline V gene, CDR1 is SGDLS and CDR2 is YYNGEE. The CDR3 DNA reads as TGTGCCAGCAGCGTAGCTGAGGGGGGGATTGGCACAGATACGCAGTATTTT. Its protein product is CASSVAEGGIGTDTQYF.

This chain joins TRBV12-3 or TRBV12-4 and TRBJ2-1; weak D call: TRBD1 (5 bases). Trimming stripped 1 base from V and 3 bases from J, with 7 bases between. The CDR3 runs 14 residues. The CDR3 region is CASSLDRNYNEQFF. CDR3 nucleotide sequence: TGTGCCAGCAGTTTAGACAGGAACTACAATGAGCAGTTCTTC.

This clonotype was observed a handful of times. This chain's CDR3 is CASSYDRSNSPLHF. The CDR3, as DNA: TGTGCCAGCAGTTACGACAGAAGTAATTCACCCCTCCACTTT. The rearrangement joins TRBV6-5 to TRBJ1-6; a possible D gene is TRBD1 (5 bases). Trimming left V 2 bases short and J 6 bases short, with 8 bases between. This CDR3 region has 14 residues. Germline lookup yields CDR1 MNHEY and CDR2 SVGAGI.

This clonotype has just a few counts. This chain uses TRBV5-1 with TRBJ1-1, with D possibly being TRBD1 (5 bases). This CDR3 is 14 amino acids long. The germline V gene encodes CDR1 SGHRS and CDR2 YFSETQ. Trimming removed 6 bases from V and 1 base from J, with 13 bases in between. The CDR3 sequence: CASIPDSTNTEAFF. The DNA for the CDR3 is TGCGCCAGCATCCCCGACAGTACGAACACTGAAGCTTTCTTT.

J is TRBJ1-2 and V is TRBV28; D possibly corresponds to TRBD1 (5 bases). Germline V gene sequence: CDR1 MDHEN, CDR2 SYDVKM. This CDR3 has 14 residues. Trimming removed 6 bases from V and 1 base from J, with 12 bases in between. The CDR3 sequence: CASRSSDSNYGYTF. DNA of the CDR3: TGTGCCAGCAGATCCTCAGACAGTAACTATGGCTACACCTTC.

This clonotype was counted at least ten times. The V gene is TRBV5-6, the J gene TRBJ1-5; D gene ambiguous. From germline, CDR1 is SGHDT and CDR2 YYEEEE. The germline V and J ends were trimmed by 4 bases and 5 bases, with 16 bases remaining between them. CDR3 length: 15 residues. The CDR3 loop reads CASSAAGSRHQPQHF. The CDR3 DNA reads as TGTGCCAGCAGCGCGGCCGGCTCAAGGCATCAGCCCCAGCATTTT.

This clonotype appeared many times. The J gene is TRBJ1-3, the V gene TRBV6-5; maybe TRBD1 (6 bases). CDR1 and CDR2 from the germline V gene are MNHEY and SVGAGI. Trimming removed 7 bases from V and 0 bases from J, with 13 bases in between. The CDR3 spans 15 residues. This CDR3 reads CASTRQGISGNTIYF. The CDR3 DNA follows: TGTGCCAGCACCCGTCAGGGGATCTCTGGAAACACCATATATTTT.

The chain couples TRBV9 to TRBJ2-7; D remains unclear. CDR3 length equals 12 residues. V shed 7 bases and J shed 4 bases, with 12 bases lying between them. CDR1 SGDLS and CDR2 YYNGEE come from the germline V gene. The CDR3 sequence is CASSRNNYEQYF. In DNA form, the CDR3 reads TGTGCCAGCTCGCGTAACAATTACGAGCAGTACTTC.

The chain combines TRBV18 with TRBJ1-1, with a weak D call TRBD1 (5 bases). CDR3 length: 13 residues. Germline V gene data show CDR1 as KGHSH and CDR2 as LQKENI. V lost 7 bases and J lost 8, with 17 bases in between. CDR3 DNA sequence: TGTGCCAGCTTAATCGACCGTGGACACGAAGCTTTCTTT. Amino acid sequence: CASLIDRGHEAFF.

The J gene is TRBJ1-2, the V gene TRBV29-1; TRBD1 matches at 9 bases. The CDR3 extends over 12 amino acids. Germline-derived CDR1 and CDR2 are SQVTM and ANQGSEA. With V trimmed by 6 bases and J by 8 bases, 7 bases remained unmatched. CDR3 nucleotides: TGCAGCGTACAACAGGGGGCGAAGGGCTACACCTTC. This codes for CSVQQGAKGYTF.

This chain links TRBV7-8 with TRBJ1-5, with 9 bases identical to TRBD1. In germline, CDR1 is SGHVS, CDR2 FQNEAQ. This CDR3 region has 16 residues. V dropped 1 base and J dropped 2; count of bases not matched to a gene: 3. The CDR3 is CASSLGQGVGNQPQHF. CDR3 bases: TGTGCCAGCAGCTTAGGACAGGGGGTCGGCAATCAGCCCCAGCATTTT.